A single sample gave rise to the 8 T cell receptor beta chains below, sequenced in a study of cytomegalovirus exposure and HLA in healthy donors. Profiling relied on immunoSEQ multiplex PCR, and the TCRdb table lists in-frame clones only, not all of them. This repertoire shows about 360,000 clones, about nine tenths found once; its top ten account for 0.83%. The source material was PBMCs. Every receptor here comes from a woman aged 18 to 35 in good health and CMV-seronegative.

V gene TRBV30 combines with J gene TRBJ1-6; 9 nucleotides align to TRBD1. V gave up 4 bases and J gave up 3 bases; unmatched junction bases: 7. Germline CDR1 reads GTSNPN; CDR2 reads SVGIG (reference sequence). There are 16 residues in the CDR3. CDR3 protein: CAWIRPDRGYNSPLHF. The CDR3 DNA sequence: TGTGCCTGGATACGGCCGGACAGGGGCTATAATTCACCCCTCCACTTT. The entire variable domain, with the rest obtained from reference TRBV30 and TRBJ1-6, is as follows: SQTIHQWPATLVQPVGSPLSLECTVEGTSNPNLYWYRQAAGRGLQLLFYSVGIGQISSEVPQNLSASRPQDRQFILSSKKLLLSDSGFYLCAWIRPDRGYNSPLHFGNGTRLTVT.

This clone was detected only a few times. The chain joins TRBV2 to TRBJ1-5; 7 nucleotides match TRBD1. CDR3 length equals 14 residues. After removal of 4 bases from V and 4 bases from J, the junction contained 4 bases not matched to a gene. CDR1 SNHLY and CDR2 FYNNEI come from the germline V gene. DNA for the CDR3: TGTGCCAGCAGTGGTGACAGGGAGAATCAGCCCCAGCATTTT. Translated, it gives CASSGDRENQPQHF.

The genes are TRBV2 and TRBJ1-6; unclear D gene. This CDR3 region has 15 residues. The germline V gene encodes CDR1 SNHLY and CDR2 FYNNEI. Trimming removed 4 bases at V and 2 bases at J, with 9 bases between. CDR3 residues: CASSVREAYNSPLHF. DNA of the CDR3: TGTGCCAGCAGTGTGAGGGAGGCCTATAATTCACCCCTCCACTTT.

This clone was detected once. This chain connects TRBV27 to TRBJ1-1; 7 nucleotides agree with TRBD1. There are 13 residues in the CDR3. Germline V lookup: CDR1 MNHEY, CDR2 SMNVEV (reference sequence). J lost 11 bases, V lost 0 bases, and 6 bases had no gene match. The CDR3 sequence: CASSLSRGQDAFF. The CDR3 nucleotides are TGTGCCAGCAGTTTATCTCGAGGACAGGACGCTTTCTTT.

The chain uses TRBV6-5 and TRBJ1-2, with 8 bases fitting TRBD1. From germline, CDR1 is MNHEY and CDR2 SVGAGI. There are 15 residues in the CDR3. The junction had 7 bases not matched to a gene; V was cut back by 1 base and J by 6 bases. The chain's CDR3 is CASSYFAGGKNGYTF. CDR3 bases: TGTGCCAGCAGTTACTTTGCAGGGGGCAAGAATGGCTACACCTTC.

The rearrangement uses TRBV5-4 and TRBJ2-7; 10 bases are shared with TRBD1. CDR3 length equals 14 residues. Germline V gene lookup returns CDR1 SGHNT and CDR2 YYREEE (reference sequence). J was trimmed by 6 bases and V by 0 bases; bases with no gene match: 3. The CDR3 protein is CASSLVDRGPEQYF. In nucleotides, the CDR3 is TGTGCCAGCAGCTTGGTTGACAGGGGGCCCGAGCAGTACTTC.

J is TRBJ1-2 and V is TRBV10-3, with D maybe TRBD1 (5 bases). The CDR3 is 14 amino acids. CDR1 and CDR2 (germline): ENHRY, SYGVKD. V was pared by 2 bases and J by 5 bases, with 12 bases between. In DNA form, the CDR3 reads TGTGCCATCAGTGAGACAGGAGGGGCGTATGGCTACACCTTC. Its translation is CAISETGGAYGYTF.

This chain links TRBV7-3 with TRBJ2-2; 11 bases are a match to TRBD2. This CDR3 has 17 amino acids. J lost 5 bases, V lost 2 bases, and 7 bases had no gene match. CDR1 is SGHTA, CDR2 FQGTGA, per germline. The CDR3 DNA follows: TGTGCCAGCAGCTTATTAGCGGGAGGGCCAAGAACCGGGGAGCTGTTTTTT. This translates into CASSLLAGGPRTGELFF. The entire variable domain, with the rest obtained from reference TRBV7-3 and TRBJ2-2, is as follows: GAGVSQTPSNKVTEKGKYVELRCDPISGHTALYWYRQSLGQGPEFLIYFQGTGAADDSGLPNDRFFAVRPEGSVSTLKIQRTERGDSAVYLCASSLLAGGPRTGELFFGEGSRLTVL.